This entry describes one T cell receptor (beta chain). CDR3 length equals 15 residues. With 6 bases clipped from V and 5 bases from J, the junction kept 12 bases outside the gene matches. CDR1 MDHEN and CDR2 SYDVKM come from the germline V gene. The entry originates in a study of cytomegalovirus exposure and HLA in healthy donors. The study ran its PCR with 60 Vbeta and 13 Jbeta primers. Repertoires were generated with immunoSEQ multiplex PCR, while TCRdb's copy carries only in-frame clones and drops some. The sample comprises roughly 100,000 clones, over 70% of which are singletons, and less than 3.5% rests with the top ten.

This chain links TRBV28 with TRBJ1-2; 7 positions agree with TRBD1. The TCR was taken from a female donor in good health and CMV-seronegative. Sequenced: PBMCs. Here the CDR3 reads CASSPLSEGAYGYTF. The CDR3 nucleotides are TGTGCCAGCAGCCCTCTCTCGGAGGGGGCATATGGCTACACCTTC.